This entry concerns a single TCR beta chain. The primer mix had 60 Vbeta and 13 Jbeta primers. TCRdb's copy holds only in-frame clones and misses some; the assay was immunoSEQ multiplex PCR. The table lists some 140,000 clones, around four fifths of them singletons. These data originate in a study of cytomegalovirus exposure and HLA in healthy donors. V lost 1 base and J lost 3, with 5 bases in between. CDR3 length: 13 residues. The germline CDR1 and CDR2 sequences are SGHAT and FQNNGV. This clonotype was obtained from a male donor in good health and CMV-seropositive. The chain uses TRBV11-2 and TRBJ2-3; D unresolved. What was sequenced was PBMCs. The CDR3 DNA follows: TGTGCCAGCAGCTTAGGAGTGACAGATACGCAGTATTTT. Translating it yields CASSLGVTDTQYF.